Listed below are T cell receptor beta chains from one sample, sequenced in a study of CD8 T cells in Susac syndrome. TCRdb processed the immunoSEQ multiplex PCR reads anew with MiXCR; each CDR3 protein has one entry. Of about 94,000 distinct CDR3 sequences listed, roughly 94% were seen once; the top ten hold about 0.28%. Sequenced: CD4+ T cells from PBMCs. The receptors derive from a human donor with Susac syndrome. The CDR3 runs from the conserved cysteine through the conserved F or W. The D gene is left open where the match is weak. The listing skips clone size in some rows; elsewhere it reads once, few, many or a size class.

TRBD1 | TRBJ1-4 | TRBV4-1 | - | TGCGCCAGCAGCTGGACAGGTGATGAAAAACTGTTTTTT | CASSWTGDEKLFF
- | TRBJ2-7 | TRBV20-1 | - | TGCAGTGCTAGAAGTGACTTACTCTACGAGCAGTACTTC | CSARSDLLYEQYF
TRBD1 | TRBJ2-5 | TRBV20-1 | - | TGCAGTGCTCGCGGGGACAGGGGGAGACAAGAGACCCAGTACTTC | CSARGDRGRQETQYF
- | TRBJ1-2 | TRBV30 | - | TGTGCCTTGAACAGGGTCAAAGGCTATGGCTACACCTTC | CALNRVKGYGYTF
- | TRBJ2-3 | TRBV24-1 | - | TGTGCCACCAGTGATCTGTCGGGGACTGGAACAGATACGCAGTATTTT | CATSDLSGTGTDTQYF
- | TRBJ1-2 | TRBV30 | - | TGTGCCTGGAGTGTTCCCGGGGCCGTCTATGGCTACACCTTC | CAWSVPGAVYGYTF
- | TRBJ2-7 | TRBV7-6 | - | TGTGCCAGCAGCCGTGAGACTATGAGCTCCTACGAGCAGTACTTC | CASSRETMSSYEQYF
TRBD2 | TRBJ2-7 | TRBV12-3/TRBV12-4 | - | TGTGCCAGCAGCTCCCCGGGACTAGGGACCTACGAGCAGTACTTC | CASSSPGLGTYEQYF
- | TRBJ2-3 | TRBV12-3/TRBV12-4 | - | TGTGCCAGCGGCCGGGGTACGCAGTATTTT | CASGRGTQYF
- | TRBJ1-1 | TRBV12-3/TRBV12-4 | - | TGTGCCAGCAGTTTATCAGGGGCCTTTGAAGCTTTCTTT | CASSLSGAFEAFF
- | TRBJ1-5 | TRBV9 | - | TGTGCCAGCAGCGTAGGGGCTAATCAGCCCCAGCATTTT | CASSVGANQPQHF
- | TRBJ2-7 | TRBV2 | - | TGTGCCAGCAGGAGGGACATCGTATCAGCCTACGAGCAGTACTTC | CASRRDIVSAYEQYF
- | TRBJ2-1 | TRBV30 | - | TGTGCCTGGAGGGGGGTTTCCTCCTACAATGAGCAGTTCTTC | CAWRGVSSYNEQFF
TRBD2 | TRBJ2-3 | TRBV9 | - | TGTGCCAGCAGCGTAGCCAGCGGGGGAGATACGCAGTATTTT | CASSVASGGDTQYF
- | TRBJ2-1 | TRBV7-2 | - | TGTGCCAGCAGCTCAGTCTCGGAGCAGTTCTTC | CASSSVSEQFF
- | TRBJ2-7 | TRBV20-1 | once | TGCAGTGCTAGAGATTTGGTCAGACTACTCTCCTACGAGCAGTACTTC | CSARDLVRLLSYEQYF
- | TRBJ1-5 | TRBV12-3/TRBV12-4 | once | TGTGCCAGCAGTCAGGGAGGCGGCAATCAGCCCCAGCATTTT | CASSQGGGNQPQHF
- | TRBJ1-2 | TRBV19 | - | TGTGCCAGTAGTATGCTCAGTTCCACTAACTATGGCTACACCTTC | CASSMLSSTNYGYTF
- | TRBJ1-1 | TRBV5-4 | - | TGTGCCAGCAGCAGCAATCCGAACACTGAAGCTTTCTTT | CASSSNPNTEAFF
TRBD2 | TRBJ2-1 | TRBV2 | - | TGTGCCAGCAGACTGGCTAGCGGGGGGGCCTACAATGAGCAGTTCTTC | CASRLASGGAYNEQFF
- | TRBJ2-7 | TRBV30 | - | TGTGCCTGGAGGAGGGAAGGTCTAAGCGTGTACTTC | CAWRREGLSVYF
TRBD2 | TRBJ2-1 | TRBV5-4 | - | TGTGCCAGCAGCTTCACTAGCGGGGGGCTCAATGAGCAGTTCTTC | CASSFTSGGLNEQFF
TRBD2 | TRBJ2-3 | TRBV4-3 | - | TGCGCCAGCAGCCTGGAGCCCGTCGGGGGACTAGCGGACACAGATACGCAGTATTTT | CASSLEPVGGLADTDTQYF
- | TRBJ2-7 | TRBV28 | - | TGTGCCAGCAGTTCCTTTGGGCGGCTAAACTCCTACGAGCAGTACTTC | CASSSFGRLNSYEQYF
- | TRBJ2-1 | TRBV30 | once | TGTGCCTGGAGTGTAATTGGGGGGACCTTTTTGGATGAGCAGTTCTTC | CAWSVIGGTFLDEQFF
TRBD2 | TRBJ2-5 | TRBV9 | - | TGTGCCAGCACCCACCGGGAGGCTAGCGGCCAAGAGACCCAGTACTTC | CASTHREASGQETQYF
- | TRBJ2-5 | TRBV7-2 | - | TGTGCCAGCAGCTTAGAGCTCTCGCTGAAGACCCAGTACTTC | CASSLELSLKTQYF
- | TRBJ2-1 | TRBV12-3/TRBV12-4 | once | TGTGCCAGCAGTTTCGGCAGTTTTAACAATGAGCAGTTCTTC | CASSFGSFNNEQFF
- | TRBJ1-1 | TRBV20-1 | - | TGCAGTGCTAGAGTAACGAACACTGAAGCTTTCTTT | CSARVTNTEAFF
- | TRBJ2-5 | TRBV30 | - | TGTGCCTATTCGCCTGGGACTTCGTACCAAGAGACCCAGTACTTC | CAYSPGTSYQETQYF
- | TRBJ1-6 | TRBV27 | - | TGTGCCAGCACCCCCCTCGTTTGGAGAAACCTGGGGGTTAATTCACCCCTCCACTTT | CASTPLVWRNLGVNSPLHF
- | TRBJ2-2 | TRBV20-1 | - | TGCAGTGCTAGTCCCGCCCCCCGACAACTGTTTTTT | CSASPAPRQLFF
TRBD2 | TRBJ2-2 | TRBV28 | - | TGTGCCAGCAGAGCCACTAGCGGGGGGTTCACCGGGGAGCTGTTTTTT | CASRATSGGFTGELFF
TRBD1 | TRBJ2-7 | TRBV5-1 | - | TGCGCCAGCAGCCGGACAGGGGAATACGAGCAGTACTTC | CASSRTGEYEQYF
- | TRBJ1-1 | TRBV28 | - | TGTGCCAGCCTTGGGGCGGGGGCGGACACTGAAGCTTTCTTT | CASLGAGADTEAFF
TRBD2 | TRBJ2-1 | TRBV24-1 | - | TGTGCCACCAGTGATGCGCGGGGGGGCCCAAGCTCCTACAATGAGCAGTTCTTC | CATSDARGGPSSYNEQFF
- | TRBJ1-1 | TRBV6-6 | - | TGTGCCAGCAGCCCTCGGACAGAAGCTTTCTTT | CASSPRTEAFF
- | TRBJ2-3 | TRBV29-1 | - | TGCAGCGTTGAAGTGTTCACAGATACGCAGTATTTT | CSVEVFTDTQYF
- | TRBJ1-1 | TRBV7-9 | once | TGTGCCAGCAGCCGAAGGACCCAGAACACTGAAGCTTTCTTT | CASSRRTQNTEAFF
TRBD2 | TRBJ2-5 | TRBV4-2 | - | TGTGCCAGCAGCCAAGCCGACCTGGCGGGGGGGCCAGAGACCCAGTACTTC | CASSQADLAGGPETQYF
TRBD2 | TRBJ2-1 | TRBV4-1 | - | TGCGCCAGCAGCCACGGACTAGCGGGGGGCGGGCAGTTCTTC | CASSHGLAGGGQFF
TRBD2 | TRBJ2-3 | TRBV7-6 | once | TGTGCCAGCAGCTTAGGTAGCGGGGGGGCACGAGATACGCAGTATTTT | CASSLGSGGARDTQYF
TRBD2 | TRBJ2-7 | TRBV9 | - | TGTGCCAGCAGCCCTCGAGGCTCCGGGGGGGTATACGAGCAGTACTTC | CASSPRGSGGVYEQYF
- | TRBJ2-5 | TRBV28 | - | TGTGCCAGCAGCACGGGGACTTTCGGGCTCACCCAGTACTTC | CASSTGTFGLTQYF
TRBD1 | TRBJ1-6 | TRBV12-3/TRBV12-4 | - | TGTGCCAGCAGCCCTGGACAGGGGGCGCGTTCACCCCTCCACTTT | CASSPGQGARSPLHF
- | TRBJ1-1 | TRBV12-3/TRBV12-4 | once | TGTGCCAGCACCCTACAGGGAAGGGGTGAAGCTTTCTTT | CASTLQGRGEAFF
TRBD2 | TRBJ2-5 | TRBV7-2 | - | TGTGCCAGCAGCTTAGAAGGGACTAGGAAGGCAGAGACCCAGTACTTC | CASSLEGTRKAETQYF
- | TRBJ1-1 | TRBV10-3 | once | TGTGCCACCAGGCTGGAAGCTGAAGCTTTCTTT | CATRLEAEAFF
- | TRBJ2-5 | TRBV6-1 | - | TGTGCCAGCAGTGCGTCCGCGGGGCGGCTAGAGACCCAGTACTTC | CASSASAGRLETQYF
- | TRBJ2-2 | TRBV19 | - | TGTGCCAGTAAGGGACACGCGAACACCGGGGAGCTGTTTTTT | CASKGHANTGELFF
- | TRBJ1-5 | TRBV12-3/TRBV12-4 | few | TGTGCCAGCAGTTTTTCGAGCAATCAGCCCCAGCATTTT | CASSFSSNQPQHF
- | TRBJ1-1 | TRBV28 | - | TGTGCCAGCACGTCCCCTCGGGCTGAGACTTTCTTT | CASTSPRAETFF
- | TRBJ2-7 | TRBV5-6 | - | TGTGCCAGCAGCTTGAGTGGGTCCGGCGAGCAGTACTTC | CASSLSGSGEQYF
TRBD1 | TRBJ1-6 | TRBV7-8 | - | TGTGCCAGCACCAGGGGGGGCTCACCCCTCCACTTT | CASTRGGSPLHF
TRBD1 | TRBJ2-7 | TRBV7-8 | - | TGTGCCAGCAGGGCACGGGGACAGGGTTTCTACGAGCAGTACTTC | CASRARGQGFYEQYF